This is a list of T cell receptor beta chains from one sample in a study of T cell responses to AZD1222 COVID-19 vaccine. Some clones are missing from TCRdb's copy, which holds only in-frame ones; the method was immunoSEQ multiplex PCR. This sample has 100,000 to 150,000 clones, with 88% found just once. The starting material was peripheral blood, obtained on day 0 of MenACWY control vaccination. The origin of the receptors is an adult in good health. Both conserved end residues are part of each CDR3. Size is stated for part of the rows, as once, few or many counts, or as a class when the clone is expanded.

clone size,J gene,V gene,CDR3 length,CDR3 protein
NA,TRBJ2-7,TRBV9,12,CASSKQTGEQYF
NA,TRBJ1-3,TRBV5-1,14,CASSLGSQTNTIYF
once,TRBJ1-4,TRBV18,14,CASSQTGAVEKLFF
NA,TRBJ2-1,TRBV6-2/TRBV6-3,12,CASSRQREGRVF
NA,TRBJ2-4,TRBV3-1/TRBV3-2,15,CASSQRGQAKNIQYF
NA,TRBJ1-6,TRBV2,14,CASSADSYNSPLHF
NA,TRBJ2-5,TRBV4-1,14,CASSQDPLQETQYF
NA,TRBJ1-1,TRBV6-5,13,CASRRRENTEAFF
NA,TRBJ1-2,TRBV28,13,CASSPLTVYGYTF
NA,TRBJ2-7,TRBV9,14,CASSAGSGFYEQYF
NA,TRBJ2-7,TRBV5-4,19,CASSLGWEIAGAPSYEQYF
NA,TRBJ1-2,TRBV7-3,17,CASSLSAGGMANYGYTF
NA,TRBJ1-2,TRBV19,16,CASTITGTPINYGYTF
NA,TRBJ1-1,TRBV9,13,CASSVRGSSEAFF
NA,TRBJ2-7,TRBV5-5,14,CASSIRGSSNEQYF
NA,TRBJ1-1,TRBV27,13,CASRPTQNTEAFF
NA,TRBJ2-1,TRBV3-1/TRBV3-2,13,CASSSSASYEQFF
NA,TRBJ2-2,TRBV11-2,13,CASSLAGPGELFF
NA,TRBJ2-7,TRBV5-4,14,CASSSEAASYEQYF
NA,TRBJ2-3,TRBV28,15,CASSRGAGGGDTQYF
NA,TRBJ2-7,TRBV20-1,13,CSASQGIRYEQYF
once,TRBJ2-3,TRBV6-5,15,CASSYSRADTDTQYF
NA,TRBJ2-5,TRBV5-1,14,CASSLYVRKETQYF
NA,TRBJ2-3,TRBV6-5,14,CASSYVSDTDTQYF
NA,TRBJ2-6,TRBV19,17,CASKGEGESSGANVLTF
NA,TRBJ2-7,TRBV7-3,13,CASSLGPSSEQYF
NA,TRBJ2-1,TRBV7-3,16,CASSLLAGQSYNEQFF
NA,TRBJ1-2,TRBV28,10,CASSREGYTF
once,TRBJ2-1,TRBV30,12,CAWSVGYNEQFF
NA,TRBJ2-7,TRBV7-9,16,CASSLKDRDGFYEQYF
NA,TRBJ2-1,TRBV27,15,CASRLGQGPYNEQFF
once,TRBJ1-2,TRBV6-1,14,CASSVFRGSYGYTF
NA,TRBJ1-1,TRBV9,12,CADRTPNTEAFF
NA,TRBJ1-1,TRBV18,18,CASSPLGWAEGVRAEAFF
few,TRBJ2-7,TRBV3-1/TRBV3-2,13,CASSPYTGVEQYF
NA,TRBJ2-3,TRBV7-2,18,CASSPRSGRGRRADTQYF
once,TRBJ1-3,TRBV25-1,16,CASSESGTSSGNTIYF
NA,TRBJ1-5,TRBV5-1,16,CASSEGQGFNSEPQHF
once,TRBJ2-1,TRBV27,15,CASSLWPAGDSEQFF
NA,TRBJ1-2,TRBV28,10,CASSSYGYTF
NA,TRBJ1-2,TRBV9,13,CASSSARGGGYTF
NA,TRBJ2-4,TRBV10-3,14,CAIAGRGAKNIQYF
NA,TRBJ2-2,TRBV30,14,CAWKGAAYTGELFF
NA,TRBJ2-1,TRBV10-3,15,CAISPGTRAYNEQFF
NA,TRBJ2-1,TRBV7-9,12,CASSWSETEQFF
NA,TRBJ2-7,TRBV2,15,CASSERAGGAYEQYF
NA,TRBJ2-1,TRBV3-1/TRBV3-2,13,CASSQDVSGEQFF
NA,TRBJ2-2,TRBV5-6,15,CASTPNGPNTGELFF
NA,TRBJ1-5,TRBV2,15,CASGPQDRPNQPQHF
NA,TRBJ2-1,TRBV9,15,CASSAAASGSYEQFF
NA,TRBJ1-2,TRBV28,14,CASSLVLGGYGYTF
NA,TRBJ2-7,TRBV7-9,14,CASSLDSTTYEQYF
NA,TRBJ2-1,TRBV19,13,CASSTPRQHEQFF
NA,TRBJ2-2,TRBV12-3/TRBV12-4,13,CASRSRRAGELFF